These T cell receptor beta chains were read from a single sample in a study of shared clonotypes between healthy human individuals. Here immunoSEQ multiplex PCR was the method, and the copy in TCRdb shows in-frame clones only, minus some. The sample holds about 2.1 million clones, approximately 94% seen once. The specimen was naive CD8+ T cells from PBMCs. Receptors were obtained from a young man in good health. Some clones in this sample may be carry-over from other donors' samples. CDR3s leave out the opening cysteine and the closing phenylalanine or tryptophan.

>TRBJ1-2|TRBV19
ASSLGGAMAGYT
>TRBJ1-1|TRBV4-1
ASSEKGQGRTEAF
>TRBJ1-1|TRBV27
ASSLSWRSMNTEAF
>TRBJ2-1|TRBV29-1
SVEEGQGSEQF
>TRBJ2-1|TRBV28
ASITGTGLNEQF
>TRBJ2-7|TRBV12-5
ASGLGPAVAGGLYEQY
>TRBJ2-5|TRBV28
ASSLEFVQGEIKETQY
>TRBJ2-7|TRBV28
ASSLEASGRDEQY
>TRBJ1-1|TRBV28
ASTHRAERTEAF
>TRBJ2-1|TRBV5-4
ASSPGNNEQF
>TRBJ2-7|TRBV28
ASRDPGTSGRGREQY
>TRBJ2-7|TRBV7-2
ASSPRYGVSSYEQY
>TRBJ2-5|TRBV19
ASSIHGTGGIETQY
>TRBJ2-2|TRBV4-2
ASSPTSGRGTGELF
>TRBJ1-4|TRBV27
ASSVQQGLGEKLF
>TRBJ1-4|TRBV4-3
ASSRGLSNEKLF